Included here is one TCR beta chain sequence, with context. Its antigen is as yet unknown. The PCR was carried out with 60 Vbeta primers and 13 Jbeta primers. Assay used: immunoSEQ multiplex PCR; TCRdb lists only in-frame clones, some missing. Seen here are approximately 140,000 clones, around 72% observed once, and the top ten hold approximately 2.6%. Germline CDR1 is SGHNT and CDR2 is YYREEE (reference sequence). This CDR3 has 15 amino acids. The ends lost 2 bases at V and 0 bases at J; junction bases unmatched: 1. The data belong to a study of cytomegalovirus exposure and HLA in healthy donors. Study findings and constraints: The classifier, whose performance was assessed in both the original and validation cohorts, reportedly diagnosed cytomegalovirus status with high specificity and sensitivity.

The source of this sequence is a human donor in good health. This rearrangement joins TRBV5-4 to TRBJ2-1; 8 bases match TRBD2. Sequencing was performed on PBMCs. The CDR3 bases are TGTGCCAGCAGCTTTCGGGGGGGCTCCTACAATGAGCAGTTCTTC. This sequence encodes CASSFRGGSYNEQFF.